Below are 13 T cell receptor beta chains sequenced from a single sample in a study of T cell repertoires in cytomegalovirus infection. The antigens of these receptors remain unknown. TCRdb independently ran MiXCR on the reads; one entry per CDR3 protein. Among some 940,000 distinct CDR3 sequences listed, about 33% were seen once. The sequences come from cultured CD8+ T cells from PBMCs, collected from culture after CMV antigen stimulation. Receptors were obtained from a human donor in good health (CMV status not recorded). Some clones in this sample may be carry-over from other donors' samples.

The rearrangement uses TRBV24-1 and TRBJ2-3; D possibly corresponds to TRBD2 (6 bases). The V end was cut by 3 bases, the J end by 2 bases, with 14 bases between. The CDR3 contains 16 residues. Germline lookup yields CDR1 KGHDR and CDR2 SFDVKD. The CDR3 DNA reads TGTGCCACCAGTGATATGGGGGGTCCCACCACAGATACGCAGTATTTT. Translating gives CATSDMGGPTTDTQYF.

Ten or more counts support this clonotype. The chain carries TRBV7-9 and TRBJ2-5; TRBD1 matches at 8 bases. The CDR3 runs 15 residues. Germline V lookup: CDR1 SEHNR, CDR2 FQNEAQ (reference sequence). The V segment lost 0 bases and the J segment 2 bases; nucleotides outside the gene matches: 2. The CDR3 DNA sequence: TGTGCCAGCAGCTTAGCCCGGACAGGGCAAGAGACCCAGTACTTC. Translated: CASSLARTGQETQYF.

V is TRBV6-6 and J is TRBJ2-3; possible D gene TRBD2, 7 bases. V was clipped by 0 bases and J by 2 bases, with 18 bases between them. The germline V gene encodes CDR1 MNHNY and CDR2 SVGAGI (reference sequence). The CDR3 consists of 18 residues. The CDR3 DNA sequence: TGTGCCAGCAGTTACTCGAGCGGGACACCTTATTACACAGATACGCAGTATTTT. Translating it yields CASSYSSGTPYYTDTQYF.

V usage is TRBV6-6 and J usage is TRBJ2-3, with D perhaps TRBD1 or TRBD2 (5 bases each). V dropped 7 bases and J dropped 2 bases, with 16 bases sitting between them. This CDR3 has 15 amino acids. The germline V gene has CDR1 MNHNY and CDR2 SVGAGI (reference sequence). The CDR3 region has the DNA TGTGCCAGCACGGGGCAGGGCAGGACCACAGATACGCAGTATTTT. This sequence encodes CASTGQGRTTDTQYF.

The rearrangement uses TRBV19 and TRBJ2-1; 10 bases are shared with TRBD2. The CDR3 has 14 residues. The V gene's germline CDR1 is LNHDA and CDR2 SQIVND (reference sequence). V lost 6 bases and J lost 7; bases outside the gene matches: 6. CDR3 amino acids: CASSSGGAINEQFF. CDR3 bases: TGTGCCAGTAGCAGCGGGGGGGCTATAAATGAGCAGTTCTTC.

This rearrangement joins TRBV14 to TRBJ1-2; unclear D gene. Germline assignment: CDR1 SGHDN and CDR2 FVKESK. The V gene lost 0 bases and the J gene lost 4 bases, with 9 bases spanning the gap. The CDR3 runs 14 residues. CDR3 protein: CASSQEVGSYGYTF. DNA for the CDR3: TGTGCCAGCAGCCAAGAAGTCGGGAGCTATGGCTACACCTTC.

There are a few counts of this clonotype. The J gene is TRBJ1-2, the V gene TRBV9, with D maybe TRBD1 (5 bases). Germline loops: CDR1 SGDLS, CDR2 YYNGEE. The V end was cut by 2 bases, the J end by 0 bases, with 11 bases between. The CDR3 consists of 15 residues. The CDR3 region has the DNA TGTGCCAGCAGCGTTACAGGACTAGCTAACTATGGCTACACCTTC. Its translation is CASSVTGLANYGYTF. The complete variable domain, with remaining parts taken from reference TRBV9 and TRBJ1-2, reads DSGVTQTPKHLITATGQRVTLRCSPRSGDLSVYWYQQSLDQGLQFLIQYYNGEERAKGNILERFSAQQFPDLHSELNLSSLELGDSALYFCASSVTGLANYGYTFGSGTRLTVV.

This clonotype was recorded a few times. This chain joins TRBV7-2 and TRBJ1-3; D ambiguous. Germline values: CDR1 SGHTA, CDR2 FQGNSA. The CDR3 has 15 amino acids. V was pared by 1 base and J by 4 bases, with 11 bases between. The CDR3 coding sequence is TGTGCCAGCAGCTTAGACTCCCCGAGGGGAAACACCATATATTTT. Translation gives CASSLDSPRGNTIYF.

This clonotype was seen more than once but under ten times. The rearrangement links TRBV7-9 to TRBJ2-1, with TRBD2 matching over 11 bases. The CDR3 runs to 15 residues. J was trimmed by 4 bases and V by 8 bases; bases with no gene match: 7. In germline, CDR1 is SEHNR, CDR2 FQNEAQ (reference sequence). The CDR3 coding sequence is TGTGCCAGCCGGGCACTAGCGGGGGTATACAATGAGCAGTTCTTC. Its translation is CASRALAGVYNEQFF.

In this sample, this clonotype turned up a few times. V is TRBV6-2 or TRBV6-3 and J is TRBJ1-1; D is unresolved. The V end lost 3 bases, the J end lost 2 bases, and 13 bases lay between the germline ends. Germline CDR1 is MNHEY and CDR2 is SVGEGT. This CDR3 is 15 amino acids long. The CDR3 DNA sequence: TGTGCCAGCAGTTATCATAAGGGTTTTAACACTGAAGCTTTCTTT. Translating gives CASSYHKGFNTEAFF.

A single count supports this clonotype. The chain employs TRBV27 and TRBJ2-2; D may be TRBD1 or TRBD2 (5 bases each). The CDR3 sequence is 15 residues long. Trimming stripped 1 base from V and 8 bases from J, with 14 bases between. From germline, CDR1 is MNHEY and CDR2 SMNVEV (reference sequence). The CDR3 loop reads CASSLWGPGSGELFF. In DNA, the CDR3 is TGTGCCAGCAGTTTATGGGGACCAGGGTCGGGGGAGCTGTTTTTT.

The gene calls are TRBV5-8 and TRBJ1-2; the D gene is possibly TRBD1 (6 bases). Trimming took 6 bases from V and 0 from J, leaving 15 bases between them. The germline V gene has CDR1 SGHTS and CDR2 YDEGEE. The CDR3 extends over 15 amino acids. The chain's CDR3 is CASILSGASNYGYTF. The CDR3 region has the DNA TGTGCCAGCATCCTATCGGGGGCTTCTAACTATGGCTACACCTTC.

In this sample, this clonotype turned up many times. This chain joins TRBV7-2 and TRBJ2-5; perhaps TRBD2 as D (5 bases). CDR3 length equals 14 residues. Germline values: CDR1 SGHTA, CDR2 FQGNSA. Trimming left V 5 bases short and J 4 bases short, with 14 bases between. This chain's CDR3 is CASSIGLAPETQYF. The CDR3 DNA reads as TGTGCCAGCAGCATAGGACTTGCCCCAGAGACCCAGTACTTC.